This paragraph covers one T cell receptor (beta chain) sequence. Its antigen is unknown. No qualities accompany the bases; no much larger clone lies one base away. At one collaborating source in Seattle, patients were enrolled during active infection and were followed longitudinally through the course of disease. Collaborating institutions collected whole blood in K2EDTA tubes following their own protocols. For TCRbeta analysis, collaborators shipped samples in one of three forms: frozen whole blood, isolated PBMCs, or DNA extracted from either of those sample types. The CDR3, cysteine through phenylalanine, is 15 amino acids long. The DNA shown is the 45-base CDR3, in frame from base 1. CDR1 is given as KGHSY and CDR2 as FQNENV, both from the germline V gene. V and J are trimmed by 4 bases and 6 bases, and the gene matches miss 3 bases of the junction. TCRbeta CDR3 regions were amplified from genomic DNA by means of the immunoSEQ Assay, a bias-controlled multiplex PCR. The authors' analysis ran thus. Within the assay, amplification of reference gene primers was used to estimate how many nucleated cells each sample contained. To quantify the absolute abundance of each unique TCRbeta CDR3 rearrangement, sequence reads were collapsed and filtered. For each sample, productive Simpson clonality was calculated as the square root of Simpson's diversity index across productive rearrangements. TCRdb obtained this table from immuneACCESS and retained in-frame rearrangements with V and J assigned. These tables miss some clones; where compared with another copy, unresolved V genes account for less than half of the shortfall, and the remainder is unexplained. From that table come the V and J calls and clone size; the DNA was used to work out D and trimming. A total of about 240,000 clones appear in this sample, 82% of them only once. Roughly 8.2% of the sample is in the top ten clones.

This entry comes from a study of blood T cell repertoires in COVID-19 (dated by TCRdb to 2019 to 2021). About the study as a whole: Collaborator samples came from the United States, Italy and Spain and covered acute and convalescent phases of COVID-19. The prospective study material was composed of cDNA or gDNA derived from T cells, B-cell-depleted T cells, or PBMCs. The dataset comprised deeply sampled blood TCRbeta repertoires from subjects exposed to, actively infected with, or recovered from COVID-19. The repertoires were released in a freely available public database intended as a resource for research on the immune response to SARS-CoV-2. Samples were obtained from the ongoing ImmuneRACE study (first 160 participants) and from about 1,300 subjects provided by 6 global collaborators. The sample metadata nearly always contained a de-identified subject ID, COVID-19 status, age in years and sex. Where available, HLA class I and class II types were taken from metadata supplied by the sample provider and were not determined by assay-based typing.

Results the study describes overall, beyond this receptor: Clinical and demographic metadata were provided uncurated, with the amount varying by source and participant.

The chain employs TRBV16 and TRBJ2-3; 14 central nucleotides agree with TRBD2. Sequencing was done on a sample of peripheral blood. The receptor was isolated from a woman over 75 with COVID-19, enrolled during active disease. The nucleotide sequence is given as TGTGCCAGCAGCCTTGGGACTAGCGGGAGTGATACGCAGTATTTT. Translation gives CASSLGTSGSDTQYF.